Each of the 20 T cell receptor beta chains below was sequenced from the same sample in a study of long-term antiretroviral therapy in people with HIV (dated by TCRdb to between 2022 and 2023). The immunoSEQ hsTCRB v3.0 assay was used at survey level resolution for TRB variable region sequencing. Entries here come from immuneACCESS through TCRdb and include only in-frame sequences with V and J called. Some clones fail to appear in such tables; in the studies checked, an unresolved V gene covers under half of the shortfall, and the cause of the remainder is unknown. This sample is represented by some 7,800 clones; approximately 84% of them were singletons. The ten largest clones represent over 11% of the sample. Sequencing used unsorted PBMCs, obtained less than 2.7 years before starting antiretroviral therapy. The receptors stem from a man aged 35-49 years with HIV.

The chain uses TRBV5-4 and TRBJ1-6; the match to TRBD1 covers 7 bases. The CDR3 runs 15 residues. In germline, CDR1 is SGHNT, CDR2 YYREEE (reference sequence). Trimming removed 4 bases from V and 4 bases from J; junction bases left unmatched: 5. The CDR3 DNA sequence: TGTGCCAGCAGCATAGGGACAGAGTATAATTCACCCCTCCACTTT. Protein sequence: CASSIGTEYNSPLHF.

The V gene is TRBV29-1, the J gene TRBJ2-2, with no clear D. Germline V gives CDR1 SQVTM, CDR2 ANQGSEA. CDR3 length equals 12 residues. V lost 4 bases to trimming and J lost 7 bases, with 10 bases between them. The CDR3 DNA is TGCAGCGTTGGCAGCCCCCTCGGGGAGCTGTTTTTT. Its protein product is CSVGSPLGELFF.

The chain couples TRBV2 to TRBJ2-2; 9 nucleotides align to TRBD1. J gave up 5 bases and V 0 bases, and 4 bases lay outside the gene matches. This CDR3 contains 16 residues. CDR1 and CDR2 (germline): SNHLY, FYNNEI. The CDR3 coding sequence is TGTGCCAGCAGTGAAGCCGGGACAGGGAGGACCGGGGAGCTGTTTTTT. Its protein is CASSEAGTGRTGELFF.

This sequence joins TRBV7-2 and TRBJ2-1; 7 bases match TRBD2. V shed 3 bases, J shed 0 bases, and the junction held 11 bases outside the gene matches. This CDR3 is built from 18 residues. The germline gives CDR1 SGHTA, CDR2 FQGNSA. In nucleotides, the CDR3 is TGTGCCAGCAGCTTCGGGCCTGCCGGGGGGTTCTCCTACAATGAGCAGTTCTTC. It translates to CASSFGPAGGFSYNEQFF.

The J gene is TRBJ2-6, the V gene TRBV7-9, with 8 bases that match TRBD1. The CDR3 is 17 amino acids. V lost 1 base and J lost 2; bases outside the gene matches: 4. CDR1 and CDR2 (germline): SEHNR, FQNEAQ (reference sequence). CDR3 sequence: CASSLGTGIAGANVLTF. The CDR3 DNA is TGTGCCAGCAGCTTAGGGACAGGGATCGCTGGGGCCAACGTCCTGACTTTC. The full variable domain, rest sourced from reference TRBV7-9 and TRBJ2-6, is DTGVSQNPRHKITKRGQNVTFRCDPISEHNRLYWYRQTLGQGPEFLTYFQNEAQLEKSRLLSDRFSAERPKGSFSTLEIQRTEQGDSAMYLCASSLGTGIAGANVLTFGAGSRLTVL.

The gene calls are TRBV7-6 and TRBJ2-7, with TRBD1 as a possible D gene (6 bases). V was shortened by 5 bases and J by 0 bases, with 11 bases between the two germline ends. The CDR3 length is 14 residues. CDR1 and CDR2 from the germline V gene are SGHVS and FNYEAQ. The CDR3 loop is CASSATGSSYEQYF. DNA of the CDR3: TGTGCCAGCAGCGCGACAGGTAGCTCCTACGAGCAGTACTTC.

V is TRBV29-1 and J is TRBJ2-7; tentatively, D is TRBD1 (6 bases). From germline, CDR1 is SQVTM and CDR2 ANQGSEA. V was clipped by 3 bases and J by 0 bases, with 12 bases between them. This CDR3 is built from 14 residues. CDR3 region: CSVDTTGGSYEQYF. The CDR3 DNA reads as TGCAGCGTTGACACGACAGGCGGCTCCTACGAGCAGTACTTC.

This clone was found a few times. The CDR3 DNA reads TGCGCCAGCAGTGAGGGACTGGGTTCCTACGAGCAGTACTTC. This gives the protein CASSEGLGSYEQYF. V and J are TRBV10-1 and TRBJ2-7; D is perhaps TRBD2 (5 bases). Germline CDR1 reads WNHNN; CDR2 reads SYGVQD (reference sequence). The ends were cut back, 2 bases at V and 1 base at J, with 9 bases in the middle. The CDR3 is made up of 14 amino acids.

This clone was counted only a few times. This chain uses TRBV7-9 with TRBJ2-7; D not certain. The CDR3 consists of 15 residues. Trimming stripped 1 base from V and 0 bases from J, with 10 bases between. The germline gives CDR1 SEHNR, CDR2 FQNEAQ (reference sequence). The CDR3 nucleotides read TGTGCCAGCAGCTTAGATACTGCTAGCTCCTACGAGCAGTACTTC. Residues: CASSLDTASSYEQYF. Drawing the rest from reference TRBV7-9 and TRBJ2-7, the complete variable domain is DTGVSQNPRHKITKRGQNVTFRCDPISEHNRLYWYRQTLGQGPEFLTYFQNEAQLEKSRLLSDRFSAERPKGSFSTLEIQRTEQGDSAMYLCASSLDTASSYEQYFGPGTRLTVT.

The rearrangement uses TRBV30 and TRBJ2-5, with D hard to call. Between the trimmed V and J ends, which lost 4 bases and 0 bases, there was a span of 6 bases. The CDR3 is made up of 12 amino acids. Germline loops: CDR1 GTSNPN, CDR2 SVGIG (reference sequence). The CDR3 loop reads CAWTRDQETQYF. The CDR3 region has the DNA TGTGCCTGGACAAGGGACCAAGAGACCCAGTACTTC.

The genes are TRBV2 and TRBJ1-1; D gene unclear. Germline V gene lookup returns CDR1 SNHLY and CDR2 FYNNEI. Trimming removed 7 bases from V and 8 bases from J, with 14 bases in between. The CDR3 length is 12 residues. DNA of the CDR3: TGTGCCAGCATCTTGGAGTATTGGGAAGCTTTCTTT. Protein sequence: CASILEYWEAFF.

The chain has TRBV7-2 and TRBJ1-5; possible D gene TRBD1, 5 bases. Germline CDR1 is SGHTA and CDR2 is FQGNSA. This CDR3 has 14 residues. Trimming left V 5 bases short and J 3 bases short, with 11 bases between. The DNA of the CDR3 is TGTGCCAGCAGCCTAGACAGTTACAATCAGCCCCAGCATTTT. Amino acid sequence: CASSLDSYNQPQHF.

Here the CDR3 reads CASSPRGGNTIYF. DNA for the CDR3: TGTGCCAGCAGCCCCCGGGGGGGAAACACCATATATTTT. The rearrangement joins TRBV9 to TRBJ1-3; D perhaps matches TRBD1 (5 bases). This CDR3 comprises 13 residues. Germline V gene data show CDR1 as SGDLS and CDR2 as YYNGEE. The V and J ends lost 4 bases and 4 bases respectively, with 9 bases between them.

This clone was counted a single time. This chain links TRBV9 with TRBJ2-3; D is possibly TRBD2 (5 bases). V was cut by 0 bases and J by 2 bases, with 7 bases left in between. Germline V gene lookup returns CDR1 SGDLS and CDR2 YYNGEE. This CDR3 region has 14 residues. The CDR3: CASSVDDYTDTQYF. As DNA, the CDR3 is TGTGCCAGCAGCGTAGATGACTACACAGATACGCAGTATTTT.

The chain joins TRBV5-8 to TRBJ2-7; TRBD1 might be the D (6 bases). Between the trimmed V and J ends, which lost 4 bases and 2 bases, there was a span of 13 bases. The V gene's germline CDR1 is SGHTS and CDR2 YDEGEE. CDR3 length: 14 residues. CDR3 sequence reads: CASSPDRLAYEQYF. The CDR3 DNA is TGTGCCAGCAGCCCCGACAGGTTAGCCTACGAGCAGTACTTC.

On this clone itself: The junction does not match germline at one end; this may be a read error. The rearrangement joins TRBV6-6 to TRBJ2-6; either TRBD1 or TRBD2 may fit D (5 bases each). The CDR3 covers 11 residues. Germline loops: CDR1 MNHNY, CDR2 SVGAGI (reference sequence). Here the CDR3 reads CASRGDNVLTF. For the CDR3, the DNA is TGTGCCAGCAGGGGGGACAACGTCCTGACTTTC.

As DNA, the CDR3 is TGTGCCAGCAGTGGTGACTATAACACCGGGGAGCTGTTTTTT. Protein sequence: CASSGDYNTGELFF. The V gene is TRBV25-1, the J gene TRBJ2-2, with D perhaps matching TRBD2 (5 bases). Germline V gene sequence: CDR1 MGHDK, CDR2 SYGVNS. V gave up 4 bases and J gave up 2 bases, with 8 bases separating them. The CDR3 covers 14 residues.

The chain employs TRBV12-5 and TRBJ1-5; D not resolved. CDR1 is LGHNT and CDR2 is FRNRAP in the germline V gene. V gave up 6 bases and J gave up 0 bases, with 12 bases separating them. CDR3 length: 15 residues. Written as DNA, the CDR3 is TGTGCTAGTGGCGACCTGGATTTTAGCAATCAGCCCCAGCATTTT. Its protein product is CASGDLDFSNQPQHF.

Here the CDR3 reads CASRVAAGGTGELFF. CDR3 bases: TGCGCCAGCAGAGTTGCAGCGGGGGGAACCGGGGAGCTGTTTTTT. The chain uses TRBV5-1 and TRBJ2-2; 9 nucleotides match TRBD2. The junction had 7 bases not matched to a gene; V was cut back by 5 bases and J by 5 bases. Per germline, CDR1 SGHRS and CDR2 YFSETQ. This CDR3 comprises 15 residues.

The rearrangement uses TRBV4-1 and TRBJ2-7; perhaps TRBD1 as D (6 bases). This CDR3 is 16 amino acids long. The germline V gene has CDR1 MGHRA and CDR2 YSYEKL. V lost 3 bases, J lost 2 bases, and 17 bases lay in between. The CDR3 is CASSQGPGQPAYEQYF. Written as DNA, the CDR3 is TGCGCCAGCAGCCAGGGACCGGGACAACCTGCCTACGAGCAGTACTTC.